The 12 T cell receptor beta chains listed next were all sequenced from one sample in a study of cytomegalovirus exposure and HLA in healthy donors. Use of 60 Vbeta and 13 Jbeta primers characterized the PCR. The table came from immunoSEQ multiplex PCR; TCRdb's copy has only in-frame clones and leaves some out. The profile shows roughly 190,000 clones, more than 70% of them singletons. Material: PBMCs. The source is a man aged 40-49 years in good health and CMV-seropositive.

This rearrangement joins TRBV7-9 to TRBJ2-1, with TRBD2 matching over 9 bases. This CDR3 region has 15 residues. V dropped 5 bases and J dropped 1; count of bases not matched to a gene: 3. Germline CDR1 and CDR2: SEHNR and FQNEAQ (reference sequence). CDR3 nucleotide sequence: TGTGCCAGCAGCCAAGCGGGAGGATCCTACAATGAGCAGTTCTTC. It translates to CASSQAGGSYNEQFF.

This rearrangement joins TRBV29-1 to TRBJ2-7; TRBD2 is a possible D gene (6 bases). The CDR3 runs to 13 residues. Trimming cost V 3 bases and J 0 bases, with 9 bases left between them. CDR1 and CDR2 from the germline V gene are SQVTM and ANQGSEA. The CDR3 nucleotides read TGCAGCGTTGAGTGGGGGGTCTCCTACGAGCAGTACTTC. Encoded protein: CSVEWGVSYEQYF.

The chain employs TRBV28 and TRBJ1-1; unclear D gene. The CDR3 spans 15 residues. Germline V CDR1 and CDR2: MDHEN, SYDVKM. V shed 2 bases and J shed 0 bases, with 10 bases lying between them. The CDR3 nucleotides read TGTGCCAGCAGTTTACAGCGCCTCATGAACACTGAAGCTTTCTTT. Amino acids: CASSLQRLMNTEAFF.

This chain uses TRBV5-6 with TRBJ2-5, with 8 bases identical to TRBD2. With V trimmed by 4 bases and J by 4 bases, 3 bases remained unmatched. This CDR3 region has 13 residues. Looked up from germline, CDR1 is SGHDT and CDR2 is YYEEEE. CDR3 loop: CASSPGGAETQYF. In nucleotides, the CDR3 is TGTGCCAGCAGCCCGGGGGGGGCAGAGACCCAGTACTTC.

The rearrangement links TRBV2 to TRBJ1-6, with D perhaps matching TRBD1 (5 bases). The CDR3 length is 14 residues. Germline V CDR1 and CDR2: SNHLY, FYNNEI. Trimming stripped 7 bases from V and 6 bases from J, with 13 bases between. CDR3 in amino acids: CASISRGGNSPLHF. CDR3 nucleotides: TGTGCCAGCATTTCCCGGGGGGGTAATTCACCCCTCCACTTT.

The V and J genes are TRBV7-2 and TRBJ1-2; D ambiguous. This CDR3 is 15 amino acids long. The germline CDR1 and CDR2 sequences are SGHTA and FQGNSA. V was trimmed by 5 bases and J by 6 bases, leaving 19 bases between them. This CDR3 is CASSPISGSRNGYTF. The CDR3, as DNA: TGTGCCAGCAGCCCTATATCGGGGTCTAGAAATGGCTACACCTTC.

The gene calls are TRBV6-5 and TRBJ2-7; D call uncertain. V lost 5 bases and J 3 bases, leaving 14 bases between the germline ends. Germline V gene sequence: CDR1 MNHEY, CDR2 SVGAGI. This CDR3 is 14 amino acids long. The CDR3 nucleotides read TGTGCCAGCAGTCCTATTTCCGGAGTCTACGAGCAGTACTTC. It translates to CASSPISGVYEQYF.

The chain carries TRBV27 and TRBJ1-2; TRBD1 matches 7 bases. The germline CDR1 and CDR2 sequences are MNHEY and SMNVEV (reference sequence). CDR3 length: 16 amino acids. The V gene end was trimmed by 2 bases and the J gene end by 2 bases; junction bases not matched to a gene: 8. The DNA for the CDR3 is TGTGCCAGCAGTTTAGTCCGACAGGGTTCAAACTATGGCTACACCTTC. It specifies CASSLVRQGSNYGYTF.

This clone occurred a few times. CDR3 DNA sequence: TGTGCCAGCTCATCTCTCGTCATAACTAGCGGGAGCGGGAATGAGCAGTTCTTC. Its translation: CASSSLVITSGSGNEQFF. V usage is TRBV18 and J usage is TRBJ2-1, with TRBD2 identical over 11 bases. Germline-derived CDR1 and CDR2 are KGHSH and LQKENI. Trimming took 5 bases from V and 7 from J; bases not matched to a gene: 16. This CDR3 region has 18 residues.

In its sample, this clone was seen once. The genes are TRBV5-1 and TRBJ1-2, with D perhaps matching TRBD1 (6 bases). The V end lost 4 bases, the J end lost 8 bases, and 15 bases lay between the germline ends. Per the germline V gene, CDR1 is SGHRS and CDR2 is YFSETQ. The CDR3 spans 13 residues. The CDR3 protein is CASSGPGVGGYTF. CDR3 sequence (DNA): TGCGCCAGCAGCGGACCAGGGGTAGGCGGCTACACCTTC.

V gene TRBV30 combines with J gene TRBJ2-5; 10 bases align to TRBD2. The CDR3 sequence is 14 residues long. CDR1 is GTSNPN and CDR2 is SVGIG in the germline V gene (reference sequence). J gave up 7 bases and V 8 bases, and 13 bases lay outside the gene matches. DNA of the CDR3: TGTGCCAGACAGTCCGGGACTAGCGACTCGACCCAGTACTTC. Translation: CARQSGTSDSTQYF.

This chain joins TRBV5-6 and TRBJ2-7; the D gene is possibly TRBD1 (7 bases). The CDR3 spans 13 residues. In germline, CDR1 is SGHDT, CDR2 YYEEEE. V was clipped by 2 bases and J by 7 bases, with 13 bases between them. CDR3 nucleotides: TGTGCCAGCAGCTTCTGGACAGGAGGGGAGCAGTACTTC. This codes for CASSFWTGGEQYF.